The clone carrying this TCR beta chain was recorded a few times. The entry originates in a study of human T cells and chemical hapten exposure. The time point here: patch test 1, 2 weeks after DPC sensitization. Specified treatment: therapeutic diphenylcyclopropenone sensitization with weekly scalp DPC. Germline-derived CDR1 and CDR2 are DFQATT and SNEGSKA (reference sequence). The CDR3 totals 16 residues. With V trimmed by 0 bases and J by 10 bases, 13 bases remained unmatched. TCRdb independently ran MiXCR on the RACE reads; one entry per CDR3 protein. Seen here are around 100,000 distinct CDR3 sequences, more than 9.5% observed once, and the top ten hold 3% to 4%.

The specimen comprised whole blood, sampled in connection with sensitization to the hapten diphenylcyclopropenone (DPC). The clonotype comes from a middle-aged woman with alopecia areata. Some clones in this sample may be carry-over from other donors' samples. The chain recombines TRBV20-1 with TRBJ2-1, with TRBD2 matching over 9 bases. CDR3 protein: CSARDFGGASGTEQFF. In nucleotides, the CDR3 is TGCAGTGCTAGAGATTTTGGCGGGGCTAGCGGGACGGAGCAGTTCTTC.